This T cell receptor (beta chain) appears in the sequencing data of a study of T cells in Graves' hyperthyroidism and ophthalmopathy. The CDR3 length is 14 residues. The germline V and J ends were trimmed by 2 bases and 3 bases, with 11 bases remaining between them. Per germline, CDR1 MNHNS and CDR2 SASEGT. This clonotype appeared many times. Researchers took RNA transcripts and amplified the TCR beta CDR3 regions from them. In the first-round RT-PCR of the TCR CDR3, the HTBI primer set was used. TCRdb processed the multiplex PCR reads anew with MiXCR; each CDR3 protein has one entry. The repertoire holds 500,000 to 800,000 distinct CDR3 sequences, with about 15% as singletons. Ophthalmopathy patients had Clinical Activity Score at least 3, NOSPECS grade at least 4, duration under 3 months.

The sequenced sample consisted of blood. This chain connects TRBV6-1 to TRBJ2-7; unclear D gene. The origin of this receptor is a woman aged 50 to 65 with Graves' ophthalmopathy. The DNA for the CDR3 is TGTGCCAGCAGTGAACTACGAGGAAACTACGAGCAGTACTTC. This encodes CASSELRGNYEQYF.